The sequence of this T cell receptor (beta chain) was determined in a study of T-cell reconstitution after alpha-beta-depleted transplantation in children (dated by TCRdb to 2015 to 2016). For the wider study: Using TCR repertoire profiling, the study quantitatively followed how T-cell immune reconstitution unfolded in children after TCRalphabeta/CD19-depleted allogeneic hematopoietic cell transplantation. What the work shows at the level of the full study, not this receptor alone: The apparently early alphabetaT-cell count recovery about two months after transplant was reportedly dependent on only several hundred rapidly expanded clones derived from non-depleted graft cells. Hyperexpanded clone frequencies declined over subsequent months; after one year, T-cell counts and TCRbeta diversity were mostly attributed to newly produced T cells. In some patients, the high TCRbeta diversity seen at day 60 was put down to recipient T cells and intrathymic progenitors that had survived conditioning.

Library creation used PCR. TCRdb records Illumina HiSeq 2500 as the sequencer. To normalize quantification of the TCRbeta repertoire, the TCR libraries were built with molecular barcoding that relied on unique molecular identifiers. In-frame beta chains were kept once TCRdb had trimmed the public reads at Q25 with fastp and called clones with MiXCR. Rows are unified per CDR3 protein, each entry keeping the most common DNA and genes. The sample has hundreds of thousands of distinct CDR3 sequences on record, under 20% of them singletons. The ten largest clones represent around 45% of the sample. As for this clonotype: The antigen it recognizes is unknown. No base quality values were provided; no much bigger clone lies one nucleotide off.

From a lookup of the germline V gene, CDR1 and CDR2 are SQVTM and ANQGSEA. There are 14 amino acids in the CDR3, from cysteine to phenylalanine inclusive. The retained sequence is limited to the CDR3, 42 bases, with the frame set at the first base. V loses 0 bases of germline sequence and J loses 6 bases, and the interval between the two ends is 12 bases. The treatment or condition label corresponds to: allogeneic hematopoietic cell transplantation with graft depleted of TCRalphabeta T cells and CD19 B cells. The transplant recipients were children given TCRalphabeta/CD19-depleted allogeneic hematopoietic cell grafts.

The clonotype was recovered from a male patient aged 2-10 years who had a stem cell transplant for acute lymphoblastic leukemia, so the T cells may come from the graft donor. The rearranged chain carries TRBV29-1 and TRBJ2-1; the D call is possibly TRBD1 or TRBD2, each sharing 5 bases. Sequencing used PBMCs, mostly from graft donor cells, obtained 360 days after TCRalphabeta/CD19-depleted stem cell transplant. The CDR3 reads CSVEDFEGSNEQFF. The nucleotide sequence reads as follows: TGCAGCGTTGAAGATTTCGAGGGGTCCAATGAGCAGTTCTTC.